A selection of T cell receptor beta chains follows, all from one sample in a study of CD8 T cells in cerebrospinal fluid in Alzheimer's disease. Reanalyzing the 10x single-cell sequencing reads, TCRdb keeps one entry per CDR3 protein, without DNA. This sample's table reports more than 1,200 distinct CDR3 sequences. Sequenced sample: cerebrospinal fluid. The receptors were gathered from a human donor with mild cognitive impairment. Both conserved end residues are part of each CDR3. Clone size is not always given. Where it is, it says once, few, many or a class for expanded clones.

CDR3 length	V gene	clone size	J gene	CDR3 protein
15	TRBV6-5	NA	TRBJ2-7	CASSYSGDRAYEQYF
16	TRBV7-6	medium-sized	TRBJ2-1	CASSRRSGSSYNEQFF
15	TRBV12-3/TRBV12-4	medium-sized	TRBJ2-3	CASSLSGLATDTQYF
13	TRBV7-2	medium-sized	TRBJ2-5	CASSSNSQETQYF
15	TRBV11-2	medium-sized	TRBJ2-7	CASSLGAGPTYEQYF
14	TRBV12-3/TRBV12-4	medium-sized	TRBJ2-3	CASSFHRSTDTQYF
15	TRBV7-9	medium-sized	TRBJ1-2	CASSLGAGQGYGYTF
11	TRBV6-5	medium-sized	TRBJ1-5	CATSGGQPQHF
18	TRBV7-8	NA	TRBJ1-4	CASSWRTGGVPLREKLFF
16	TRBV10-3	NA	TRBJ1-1	CAISERAVPMGTEAFF
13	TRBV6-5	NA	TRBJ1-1	CASSLGQHTEAFF
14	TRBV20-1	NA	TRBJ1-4	CSARARRRNEKLFF
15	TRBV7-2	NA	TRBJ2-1	CASSPGLAGLNEQFF
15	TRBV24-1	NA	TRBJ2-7	CATSDPGTSGYEQYF
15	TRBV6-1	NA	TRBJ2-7	CASSNPGQGGDEQYF